This T cell receptor beta chain was obtained from a study of CD8 T cells in Susac syndrome. This CDR3 spans 15 amino acids. Trimming shortened V by 2 bases and J by 0 bases, and 11 bases separated the two germline ends. CDR1 MDHEN and CDR2 SYDVKM come from the germline V gene. RNA in amounts of roughly 0.45 to 1 ug was reverse transcribed with random hexamers. The TCR beta CDR3 was amplified by immunoSEQ multiplex PCR across 54 Vbeta, 13 Jbeta. TCRdb re-derived calls from the immunoSEQ multiplex PCR reads in MiXCR, one entry per CDR3 protein. The sample contains some 260,000 distinct CDR3 sequences, around 83% of which appear only once.

The rearrangement joins TRBV28 to TRBJ2-7; D may match TRBD1 or TRBD2 (5 bases each). Source material: CD8+ T cells from PBMCs. The receptor was isolated from a human donor with multiple sclerosis. CDR3 protein: CASSLLGPYSYEQYF. The CDR3, as DNA: TGTGCCAGCAGTTTACTGGGACCTTACTCCTACGAGCAGTACTTC.